What follows are 20 T cell receptor beta chains derived from one specimen sequenced in a study of blood T cell repertoires in COVID-19. Clones were read by immunoSEQ multiplex PCR, and TCRdb kept only the in-frame ones, dropping some. The sample includes about 170,000 clones, approximately 90% seen only once; the top ten take about a quarter. Input material: peripheral blood. The receptors derive from a man between 60 and 70 years old with acute or convalescent COVID-19.

V gene TRBV5-8 combines with J gene TRBJ2-7; 8 bases map to TRBD2. This CDR3 contains 14 residues. Germline V lookup: CDR1 SGHTS, CDR2 YDEGEE. The J segment lost 4 bases and the V segment lost 0 bases, leaving 3 bases of the junction unmatched. The CDR3 reads CASSLELAAYEQYF. CDR3 sequence (DNA): TGTGCCAGCAGCTTGGAACTAGCGGCATACGAGCAGTACTTC.

V usage is TRBV14 and J usage is TRBJ2-2; TRBD2 might be the D (6 bases). Germline CDR1 is SGHDN and CDR2 is FVKESK. Trimming pared 11 bases from V and 0 bases from J, leaving 7 bases between. The CDR3 runs 12 residues. The CDR3 spells CAWGANTGELFF. In DNA form, the CDR3 reads TGTGCCTGGGGGGCGAACACCGGGGAGCTGTTTTTT.

This clone was seen a single time. V and J are TRBV25-1 and TRBJ1-5, with 10 bases identical to TRBD1. The CDR3 extends over 14 amino acids. After removal of 1 base from V and 6 bases from J, the junction contained 0 bases not matched to a gene. Germline loops: CDR1 MGHDK, CDR2 SYGVNS. The CDR3 sequence: CASSEWDRGQPQHF. DNA of the CDR3: TGTGCCAGCAGTGAATGGGACAGGGGTCAGCCCCAGCATTTT.

V and J are TRBV29-1 and TRBJ2-4; tentative D call: TRBD2 (5 bases). The CDR3 loop spans 11 amino acids. In germline, CDR1 is SQVTM, CDR2 ANQGSEA. Trimming took 6 bases from V and 5 from J, leaving 8 bases between them. The CDR3 here is CSVTGENIQYF. DNA of the CDR3: TGCAGCGTCACCGGGGAAAACATTCAGTACTTC.

The chain employs TRBV12-3 or TRBV12-4 and TRBJ1-1, with D unclear. This CDR3 is 13 amino acids long. V was trimmed by 3 bases and J by 6 bases, leaving 11 bases between them. This CDR3 reads CASSFLREAEAFF. CDR3 DNA sequence: TGTGCCAGCAGTTTCCTCCGGGAGGCTGAAGCTTTCTTT.

This rearrangement joins TRBV5-1 to TRBJ1-1; D unresolved. This CDR3 is 13 amino acids long. Germline V gives CDR1 SGHRS, CDR2 YFSETQ. Between the trimmed V and J ends, which lost 4 bases and 0 bases, there was a span of 7 bases. The DNA of the CDR3 is TGCGCCAGCAGCCTTGAGATGAACACTGAAGCTTTCTTT. Translating it yields CASSLEMNTEAFF. Full variable domain (missing parts from reference TRBV5-1 and TRBJ1-1): KAGVTQTPRYLIKTRGQQVTLSCSPISGHRSVSWYQQTPGQGLQFLFEYFSETQRNKGNFPGRFSGRQFSNSRSEMNVSTLELGDSALYLCASSLEMNTEAFFGQGTRLTVV.

This chain joins TRBV5-5 and TRBJ1-1; D remains unclear. Trimming removed 4 bases at V and 2 bases at J, with 6 bases between. In germline, CDR1 is SGHKS, CDR2 YYEKEE (reference sequence). CDR3 length: 12 amino acids. CDR3 nucleotide sequence: TGTGCCAGCAGCACTGATAACACTGAAGCTTTCTTT. It yields the protein CASSTDNTEAFF. The full variable domain, completed using reference TRBV5-5 and TRBJ1-1, is DAGVTQSPTHLIKTRGQQVTLRCSPISGHKSVSWYQQVLGQGPQFIFQYYEKEERGRGNFPDRFSARQFPNYSSELNVNALLLGDSALYLCASSTDNTEAFFGQGTRLTVV.

The genes are TRBV19 and TRBJ1-2; 7 bases align to TRBD1. Losses at the gene ends were 5 bases for V and 6 bases for J; bases not matched to a gene: 12. The CDR3 has 15 amino acids. The germline V gene encodes CDR1 LNHDA and CDR2 SQIVND (reference sequence). The CDR3 DNA follows: TGTGCCAGTAGTTCGAAGACAGGGAGCCTACATGGCTACACCTTC. It codes for CASSSKTGSLHGYTF.

This sequence joins TRBV19 and TRBJ1-1; D may be TRBD1 (5 bases). Trimming removed 8 bases from V and 3 bases from J, with 13 bases in between. This CDR3 is 13 amino acids long. The germline CDR1 and CDR2 sequences are LNHDA and SQIVND (reference sequence). CDR3 region: CASASGFDTEAFF. The CDR3 region has the DNA TGTGCCAGTGCCTCAGGGTTCGACACTGAAGCTTTCTTT. Using reference TRBV19 and TRBJ1-1 for the parts outside the CDR3, the full variable domain is DGGITQSPKYLFRKEGQNVTLSCEQNLNHDAMYWYRQDPGQGLRLIYYSQIVNDFQKGDIAEGYSVSREKKESFPLTVTSAQKNPTAFYLCASASGFDTEAFFGQGTRLTVV.

The V gene is TRBV30, the J gene TRBJ2-3, with TRBD2 matching over 7 bases. The CDR3 has 16 amino acids. From germline, CDR1 is GTSNPN and CDR2 SVGIG (reference sequence). V lost 1 base and J lost 0; bases outside the gene matches: 7. The CDR3 DNA reads as TGTGCCTGGAGTGCCGGGACTACCTCGAGCACAGATACGCAGTATTTT. Protein product: CAWSAGTTSSTDTQYF.

The rearrangement joins TRBV5-5 to TRBJ1-1, with TRBD1 matching over 11 bases. From germline, CDR1 is SGHKS and CDR2 YYEKEE (reference sequence). Germline trimming cut 0 bases from V and 4 bases from J; bases unmatched to any gene: 5. The CDR3 length is 16 residues. The DNA of the CDR3 is TGTGCCAGCAGCTTGGGGACAGGGGGCTCGGGCACTGAAGCTTTCTTT. Translation gives CASSLGTGGSGTEAFF. The variable domain in full, with the rest retrieved from reference TRBV5-5 and TRBJ1-1, is DAGVTQSPTHLIKTRGQQVTLRCSPISGHKSVSWYQQVLGQGPQFIFQYYEKEERGRGNFPDRFSARQFPNYSSELNVNALLLGDSALYLCASSLGTGGSGTEAFFGQGTRLTVV.

The rearrangement uses TRBV19 and TRBJ1-2, with 9 bases fitting TRBD1. The germline CDR1 and CDR2 sequences are LNHDA and SQIVND (reference sequence). CDR3 length: 18 residues. The junction had 13 bases not matched to a gene; V was cut back by 1 base and J by 4 bases. For the CDR3, the DNA is TGTGCCAGTAGTATAGCTTCGACCGGGACAGGGAAGGGCTATGGCTACACCTTC. It codes for CASSIASTGTGKGYGYTF.

The chain is built from TRBV6-2 or TRBV6-3 and TRBJ2-6; 7 bases map to TRBD1. Germline CDR1 MNHEY, CDR2 SVGEGT. The CDR3 totals 16 residues. After removal of 4 bases from V and 0 bases from J, the junction contained 3 bases not matched to a gene. The CDR3 reads CASSSGQHSGANVLTF. CDR3 coding DNA: TGTGCCAGCAGTTCGGGACAGCACTCTGGGGCCAACGTCCTGACTTTC.

This clone occurred a few times. The chain uses TRBV5-4 and TRBJ2-2; 7 nucleotides align to TRBD1. The V and J ends lost 4 bases and 0 bases, in that order; junction bases with no gene match: 6. The CDR3 is 16 amino acids. CDR1 is SGHNT and CDR2 is YYREEE in the germline V gene (reference sequence). The CDR3 protein is CASSTGQFANTGELFF. DNA of the CDR3: TGTGCCAGCAGCACGGGACAGTTCGCGAACACCGGGGAGCTGTTTTTT.

The genes are TRBV5-6 and TRBJ1-6; possible D gene TRBD1, 5 bases. From germline, CDR1 is SGHDT and CDR2 YYEEEE. The CDR3 runs to 16 residues. Trimming removed 3 bases from V and 0 bases from J, with 10 bases in between. CDR3 DNA sequence: TGTGCCAGCAGCTCCGACAGCCGCTCCTATAATTCACCCCTCCACTTT. Translation: CASSSDSRSYNSPLHF.

The V call is TRBV6-5, the J call TRBJ1-4, with 10 bases aligning to TRBD1. CDR3 length: 15 residues. Germline trimming cut 2 bases from V and 8 bases from J; bases unmatched to any gene: 5. The V gene's germline CDR1 is MNHEY and CDR2 SVGAGI. The CDR3 spells CASSYRGQGREKLFF. In DNA form, the CDR3 reads TGTGCCAGCAGTTACCGGGGACAGGGGAGGGAAAAACTGTTTTTT.

The V call is TRBV6-4, the J call TRBJ2-3, with 8 bases identical to TRBD2. Germline CDR1 reads MRHNA; CDR2 reads SNTAGT. The CDR3 runs to 13 residues. V lost 3 bases, J lost 5 bases, and 1 base stayed unmatched. CDR3 DNA: TGTGCCAGCAGTGATCTAGCGGGAGATACGCAGTATTTT. Its translation: CASSDLAGDTQYF.

This chain connects TRBV5-4 to TRBJ2-3, with 9 bases that match TRBD2. The ends lost 2 bases at V and 4 bases at J; junction bases unmatched: 5. Germline-derived CDR1 and CDR2 are SGHNT and YYREEE (reference sequence). The length of the CDR3 is 15 residues. This CDR3 is CASSFSGSFADTQYF. The CDR3 DNA is TGTGCCAGCAGCTTTAGCGGGAGTTTTGCAGATACGCAGTATTTT.

CDR3 sequence reads: CASRPDSFYEQYF. CDR3 sequence (DNA): TGTGCCAGCAGACCCGACAGCTTCTACGAGCAGTACTTC. The genes are TRBV12-3 or TRBV12-4 and TRBJ2-7; D possibly corresponds to TRBD1 (5 bases). With 6 bases removed from V and 3 bases from J, the gap between germline ends came to 12 bases. The CDR3 totals 13 residues.

V gene TRBV5-5 combines with J gene TRBJ1-5, with 9 bases fitting TRBD1. The CDR3 sequence is 17 residues long. The V gene end was trimmed by 0 bases and the J gene end by 6 bases; junction bases not matched to a gene: 10. Per the germline V gene, CDR1 is SGHKS and CDR2 is YYEKEE (reference sequence). The CDR3 sequence: CASSLEYKGTGRQPQHF. In DNA form, the CDR3 reads TGTGCCAGCAGCTTGGAGTATAAGGGGACAGGGCGTCAGCCCCAGCATTTT.